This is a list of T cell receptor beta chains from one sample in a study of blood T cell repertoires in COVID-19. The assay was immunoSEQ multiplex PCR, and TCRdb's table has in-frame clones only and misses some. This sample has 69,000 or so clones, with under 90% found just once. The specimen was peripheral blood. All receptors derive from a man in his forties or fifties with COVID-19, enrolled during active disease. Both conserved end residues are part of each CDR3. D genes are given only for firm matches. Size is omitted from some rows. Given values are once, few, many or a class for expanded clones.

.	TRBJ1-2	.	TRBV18	TGTGCCAGCTCACCATTGGTGGTGAACGTAGACTATGGCTACACCTTC	CASSPLVVNVDYGYTF
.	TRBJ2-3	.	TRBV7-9	TGTGCCAGCAGCTTATTAGGGGGTACCGCAGATACGCAGTATTTT	CASSLLGGTADTQYF
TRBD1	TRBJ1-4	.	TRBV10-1	TGCGCCAGCAGTGAAACAGGGGGCGGTAATGAAAAACTGTTTTTT	CASSETGGGNEKLFF
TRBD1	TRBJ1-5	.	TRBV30	TGTGCCTGGAGCGTCACAGGGGGCGCGGGTCAGCCCCAGCATTTT	CAWSVTGGAGQPQHF
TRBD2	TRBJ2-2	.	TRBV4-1	TGCGCCAGCAGCCAAGAGTTAGCGGGGGTCGGGACCGGGGAGCTGTTTTTT	CASSQELAGVGTGELFF
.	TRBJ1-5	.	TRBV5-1	TGCGCCAGCCGAGAACAGGGTGGAAGCAATCAGCCCCAGCATTTT	CASREQGGSNQPQHF
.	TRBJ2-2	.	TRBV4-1	TGCGCCAGCAGCTCCCCTGGGCGGGGCTGGGAGCTGTTTTTT	CASSSPGRGWELFF
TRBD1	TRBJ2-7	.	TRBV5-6	TGTGCCAGCAGCTTGGCTTACCGGACAGGCTTTACCTACGAGCAGTACTTC	CASSLAYRTGFTYEQYF
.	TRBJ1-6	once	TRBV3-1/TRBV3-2	TGTGCCAGCAGTCCCCCTAATACGTCACCCCTCCACTTT	CASSPPNTSPLHF
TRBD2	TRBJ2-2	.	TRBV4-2	TGTGCCAGCAGCCAAGATACCCTAGCGGGGGCCCTGAGACGAAACACCGGGGAGCTGTTTTTT	CASSQDTLAGALRRNTGELFF
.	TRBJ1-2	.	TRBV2	TGTGCCAGCAGTGAAAGTGGCAGGGGAGTGGAGGGCTACACCTTC	CASSESGRGVEGYTF
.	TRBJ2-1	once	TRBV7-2	TGTGCCAGCAGCTTTGGTGAAGGGGTCAATGAGCAGTTCTTC	CASSFGEGVNEQFF
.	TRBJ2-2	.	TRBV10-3	TGTGCCATCAGTGAGAATCGGGGAGTTGGCACCGGGGAGCTGTTTTTT	CAISENRGVGTGELFF
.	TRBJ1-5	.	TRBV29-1	TGCAGCGTTAGGGGCGCCAATCAGCCCCAGCATTTT	CSVRGANQPQHF
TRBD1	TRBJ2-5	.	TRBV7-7	TGTGCTAGCAGCTTGAGACAGGGGGCGTGGGAGACCCAGTACTTC	CASSLRQGAWETQYF
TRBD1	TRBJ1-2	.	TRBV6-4	TGTGCCAGCAGTGACGATACAGGGGGATCGGATATCTACACCTTC	CASSDDTGGSDIYTF
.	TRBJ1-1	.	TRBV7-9	TGTGCCAGCAGCTTAGTACGGGTTGTCACTGAAGCTTTCTTT	CASSLVRVVTEAFF
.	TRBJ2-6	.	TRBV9	TGTGCCAGCAGCGAATATCAAGGGGCTGGGGCCAACGTCCTGACTTTC	CASSEYQGAGANVLTF
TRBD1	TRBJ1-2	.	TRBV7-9	TGTGCCAGCAGCTCGACAGGGGGGCCAAGTGGCTACACCTTC	CASSSTGGPSGYTF
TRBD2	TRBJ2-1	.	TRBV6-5	TGTGCCTCCAGCGGGGGGGCCGACTACAATGAGCAGTTCTTC	CASSGGADYNEQFF
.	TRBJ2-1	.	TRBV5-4	TGTGCCAGCAGCTTTGGACAGAATGAGCAGTTCTTC	CASSFGQNEQFF
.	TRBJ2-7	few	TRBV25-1	TGTGCCAGCAGTGGGAGGGACGGGAGTTACGAGCAGTACTTC	CASSGRDGSYEQYF
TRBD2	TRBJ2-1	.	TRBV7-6	TGTGCCAGCAGCTCCCTACGGGGGGGGCCTACCAATGAGCAGTTCTTC	CASSSLRGGPTNEQFF
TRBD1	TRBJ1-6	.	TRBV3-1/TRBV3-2	TGTGCCAGCAGCCAAGCCACAGGGGGCCCCTATAATTCACCCCTCCACTTT	CASSQATGGPYNSPLHF
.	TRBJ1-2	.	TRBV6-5	TGTGCCAGCAGTTATGAGGCAGCTAACTATGGCTACACCTTC	CASSYEAANYGYTF
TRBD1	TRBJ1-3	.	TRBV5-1	TGCGCCAGCAGCTTGGCACTACAGGGGGCTAGCGCTGGAAACACCATATATTTT	CASSLALQGASAGNTIYF
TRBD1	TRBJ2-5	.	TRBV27	TGTGCCAGCAGTTCTACAGGGGGCCTCGGGACCCAGTACTTC	CASSSTGGLGTQYF
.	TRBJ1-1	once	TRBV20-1	TGCAGTGCTAGTAGGGGTAACACTGAAGCTTTCTTT	CSASRGNTEAFF
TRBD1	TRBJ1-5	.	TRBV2	TGTGCCAGCACCAAAGGACAGGGGATGAGTCAGCCCCAGCATTTT	CASTKGQGMSQPQHF
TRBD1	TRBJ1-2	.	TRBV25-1	TGTGCCAGCAGTTCCTCTGCCGGGACAGGGAACTATGGCTACACCTTC	CASSSSAGTGNYGYTF
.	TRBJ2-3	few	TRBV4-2	TGTGCCAGCAGCCAAGATTTGACGAGGGGGGGCTCGGCAGATACGCAGTATTTT	CASSQDLTRGGSADTQYF
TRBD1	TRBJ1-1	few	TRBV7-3	TGTGCCAGCAGCCCAGGGGGGAGTACTGAAGCTTTCTTT	CASSPGGSTEAFF
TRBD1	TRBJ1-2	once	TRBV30	TGTGCCTGGAGCCCTCCGAGTGTGGCAGGGGGTGGCTACACCTTC	CAWSPPSVAGGGYTF
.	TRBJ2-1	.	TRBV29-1	TGCAGCGTTACGAGCTCCTACAATGAGCAGTTCTTC	CSVTSSYNEQFF
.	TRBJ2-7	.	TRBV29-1	TGCAGCGCCCTATCTCCTCTAGGTGAGCAGTACTTC	CSALSPLGEQYF
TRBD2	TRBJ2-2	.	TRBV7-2	TGTGCCAGCAGCGTCGGGACTACGGGTACCGGGGAGCTGTTTTTT	CASSVGTTGTGELFF
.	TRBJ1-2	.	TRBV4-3	TGCGCCAGCAGCCATTTCCAGGGGAGCTATGGCTACACCTTC	CASSHFQGSYGYTF
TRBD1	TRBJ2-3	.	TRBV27	TGTGCCAGCAGGAATTCAGGGGGATCCGGCGCAGATACGCAGTATTTT	CASRNSGGSGADTQYF